This T cell receptor (beta chain) was identified during a study of T cells in Graves' hyperthyroidism and ophthalmopathy. Background on the study: It was at initial diagnosis, before any treatment, that peripheral blood was collected. Study-wide results and limits: Ophthalmopathy prediction by the model preceded onset by a median approximately 5.9 months.

The V gene lost 6 bases and the J gene lost 1 base, with 12 bases spanning the gap. This CDR3 contains 14 residues. The germline CDR1 and CDR2 sequences are SGHTA and FQGTGA. Patients were excluded for uncontrolled infection, other autoimmune disease, pregnancy or lactation. It was around 10 ml of fresh peripheral blood that supplied the PBMCs. This clonotype was detected many times. The antigen remains unidentified. Just one base apart from a much larger clone, this may be a read error. What was amplified from RNA transcripts were TCR beta CDR3 regions. An initial round of RT-PCR targeting the TCR CDR3 relied on the HTBI primer set. Using its own MiXCR run on the multiplex PCR reads, TCRdb lists one record per CDR3 protein. The sample carries approximately 380,000 distinct CDR3 sequences, 15% to 20% recorded once.

This rearrangement joins TRBV7-3 to TRBJ1-1, with a tentative D call TRBD1 (5 bases). The receptor was derived from a woman in her late teens or twenties with Graves' hyperthyroidism. Specimen: blood. The CDR3 DNA sequence: TGTGCCAGCAGAGTAGGGGTCGAGAACACTGAAGCTTTCTTT. It codes for CASRVGVENTEAFF. Full variable domain (rest looked up from reference TRBV7-3 and TRBJ1-1): GAGVSQTPSNKVTEKGKYVELRCDPISGHTALYWYRQSLGQGPEFLIYFQGTGAADDSGLPNDRFFAVRPEGSVSTLKIQRTERGDSAVYLCASRVGVENTEAFFGQGTRLTVV.